Sequencing of this T cell receptor (beta chain) was carried out in a study of T-cell reconstitution after alpha-beta-depleted transplantation in children. The study's findings and limits: In some patients, recipient T cells and intrathymic progenitors surviving conditioning explained high day-60 diversity. At around two months after transplant, the alpha-beta T cells were reportedly derived from several hundred expanded clones that came from non-depleted graft cells. T-cell counts and diversity at one year post-transplant came mainly from newly produced T cells.

Trimming removed 4 bases at V and 0 bases at J, with 14 bases between. This CDR3 comprises 16 residues. Germline CDR1 and CDR2: SEHNR and FQNEAQ (reference sequence). Preparation of the TCRbeta library was carried out with unique molecular identifiers. TCRdb used MiXCR to reprocess the PCR reads, holding one entry per CDR3 protein. The sample has hundreds of thousands of distinct CDR3 sequences, around 7.8% seen once. Only a few counts were recorded for this clonotype. Its cognate antigen is unknown. The origin of this receptor is a male patient aged 10-17 years who had a stem cell transplant for acute lymphoblastic leukemia, so the T cells may come from the graft donor. The material was PBMCs, mostly from graft donor cells, obtained 180 days after TCRalphabeta/CD19-depleted stem cell transplant. The chain combines TRBV7-9 with TRBJ2-3; no firm D call. For the CDR3, the DNA is TGTGCCAGCAGCTCCACCTGGACGCCGAGCACAGATACGCAGTATTTT. Encoded protein: CASSSTWTPSTDTQYF.